This TCR beta chain was sequenced for a study of monozygotic twins with inflammatory bowel disease. Findings and caveats of the study: Clonotype overlap with others was lower in IBD patients than in healthy twins, a difference that was greatest with disease activity. IBD patients had lower TCRbeta diversity (inverse Simpson) than healthy co-twins.

Template switching incorporated UMIs with a 6-nucleotide sample barcode. TCRdb reprocessed the 5' RACE reads; each CDR3 protein has one entry and no DNA is given. Its table records some 300,000 distinct CDR3 sequences. Of note for this clonotype: Its antigen is still unknown.

The clonotype was recovered from a human donor with ulcerative colitis or Crohn's disease, or a healthy co-twin of an affected twin (not recorded which). Sequencing was performed on blood.

This CDR3 reads CATSGPGTVNTEAFF. The gene calls are TRBV24-1 and TRBJ1-1; TCRdb's D call of TRBD1 is untestable without DNA. CDR1 is KGHDR and CDR2 is SFDVKD in the germline V gene. The CDR3 has 15 residues.